A single T cell receptor (beta chain) is shown here with its context. V trimming: 3 bases; J trimming: 6 bases; junction bases outside the gene matches: 10. The CDR3 totals 15 residues. Germline CDR1 is LNHDA and CDR2 is SQIVND (reference sequence). The entry originates in a study of control samples from healthy donors and cancer patients. Repertoires were generated with immunoSEQ multiplex PCR, while TCRdb's copy carries only in-frame clones and drops some. This sample has 100,000 to 150,000 clones, with approximately 90% found just once. The chain is built from TRBV19 and TRBJ2-7, with 8 positions matching TRBD1. The clonotype originates from a woman aged 45-60 years in good health. Sequencing was done on a sample of blood. The CDR3 reads CASSIEDRELGEQYF. The CDR3 coding sequence is TGTGCCAGTAGTATCGAGGACAGGGAATTGGGCGAGCAGTACTTC.